The following is a T cell receptor (beta chain) sequence with its context. In germline, CDR1 is DFQATT, CDR2 SNEGSKA (reference sequence). V lost 6 bases and J lost 2; bases outside the gene matches: 3. This CDR3 has 12 amino acids. This sample stems from a study of blood T cells in healthy people across ages. A second PCR of 7 to 11 cycles used a sample-barcoded 5' primer and a J-beta primer mix. Tags on each cDNA molecule came from a template-switch adaptor with 12 random nucleotides. From the 5' RACE reads, TCRdb called clonotypes with MiXCR, one entry per CDR3 protein. Altogether 1.5 million to 1.8 million distinct CDR3 sequences are present, around 40% being singletons, with the ten largest covering approximately 4%.

The sequenced sample consisted of blood. The chain uses TRBV20-1 and TRBJ2-7; 8 positions match TRBD1. The clonotype was recovered from a woman aged 18 to 35 in good health. The CDR3 here is CSAQDRAYEQYF. The CDR3, as DNA: TGCAGTGCCCAGGACAGGGCCTACGAGCAGTACTTC.